The source of this T cell receptor (beta chain) is a study of control samples from healthy donors and cancer patients (dated by TCRdb to 2020 to 2021). The library relied on the immunoSEQ multiplex PCR assay. What TCRdb holds here is the immuneACCESS table cut down to in-frame rearrangements. Part of the clones is not present; checked against another copy, under half of the missing clones reflect an unresolved V gene, and the others are unexplained. The sample records under 300,000 clones, over 75% of which are singletons. The top ten clones comprise 10% to 15% of the sample. The table lists this clone with a few counts. What this receptor recognizes is not known. No much larger clone is present one base from it, and per-base qualities are unavailable. CDR1 and CDR2, looked up from the germline V gene, are SNHLY and FYNNEI. Including the terminal cysteine and phenylalanine, the CDR3 comprises 15 residues. The CDR3 DNA has 45 bases and is translated from base 1. For this chain, trimming is 5 bases at the V end and 2 bases at the J end, and the number of junction bases without a gene match is 6.

The rearranged segments are TRBV2 and TRBJ1-1, with 9 middle bases fitting TRBD1. Specimen: PBMCs. The source of this sequence is a woman aged 60-75 years with lung cancer. The sequence in DNA is TGTGCCAGCAGTTGGGGACAGGGTTTTAACACTGAAGCTTTCTTT. It is translated as CASSWGQGFNTEAFF. Beyond the CDR3, the reference TRBV2 and TRBJ1-1 genes provide the residues; the full variable domain reads: EPEVTQTPSHQVTQMGQEVILRCVPISNHLYFYWYRQILGQKVEFLVSFYNNEISEKSEIFDDQFSVERPDGSNFTLKIRSTKLEDSAMYFCASSWGQGFNTEAFFGQGTRLTVV.